This is a list of T cell receptor beta chains from one sample in a study of blood T cells in healthy people across ages. Each CDR3 protein gets one entry after TCRdb re-called the 5' RACE reads with MiXCR. The repertoire holds just under 900,000 distinct CDR3 sequences, more than 25% seen once, with 15% to 20% in the top ten. Input material: blood. The receptors shown here come from a woman of 80 years or more in good health. Both conserved end residues are part of each CDR3. The D gene is left open where the match is weak. Where a row states a size, it is once, few, many or the class of an expanded clone; other rows omit it.

j_call: TRBJ1-4; clone_size: NA; d_call: NA; v_call: TRBV7-2; cdr3_nt: TGTGCCAGCAGCTCCCCCGGGCTCGGCCTTAATGAAAAACTGTTTTTT; cdr3_aa: CASSSPGLGLNEKLFF
j_call: TRBJ2-5; clone_size: NA; d_call: TRBD1; v_call: TRBV3-1; cdr3_nt: TGTGCCAGCAGCCAAATGACAGGGCTCCATGAGCAGTACTTC; cdr3_aa: CASSQMTGLHEQYF
j_call: TRBJ2-1; clone_size: many; d_call: NA; v_call: TRBV5-6; cdr3_nt: TGTGCCAGCAGCTTGGTCACTAGCTCCTACAATGAGCAGTTCTTC; cdr3_aa: CASSLVTSSYNEQFF
j_call: TRBJ2-3; clone_size: NA; d_call: TRBD2; v_call: TRBV7-6; cdr3_nt: TGTGCCAGCAGCTATACTAGCGGGAGTTTTACGCAGTATTTT; cdr3_aa: CASSYTSGSFTQYF
j_call: TRBJ2-1; clone_size: NA; d_call: NA; v_call: TRBV6-2/TRBV6-3; cdr3_nt: TGTGCCAGCAGTTGGCTAGGTACAGGCTCTTACTCCTACAATGAGCAGTTCTTC; cdr3_aa: CASSWLGTGSYSYNEQFF
j_call: TRBJ1-1; clone_size: few; d_call: NA; v_call: TRBV15; cdr3_nt: TGTGCCACCAGCAAACAGGGCGCTAACACTGAAGCTTTCTTT; cdr3_aa: CATSKQGANTEAFF
j_call: TRBJ2-2; clone_size: NA; d_call: NA; v_call: TRBV24-1; cdr3_nt: TGTGCCACCAGTGATGTAGCCCACGGGGAGCTGTTTTTT; cdr3_aa: CATSDVAHGELFF
j_call: TRBJ2-3; clone_size: many; d_call: NA; v_call: TRBV5-5; cdr3_nt: TGTGCCAGCAGTGATTATGGACGGGCTAGCACAGATACGCAGTATTTT; cdr3_aa: CASSDYGRASTDTQYF
j_call: TRBJ2-5; clone_size: many; d_call: NA; v_call: TRBV5-5; cdr3_nt: TGTGCCAGCAGCTTGGTCTATAAAGGAGAGACCCAGTACTTC; cdr3_aa: CASSLVYKGETQYF
j_call: TRBJ1-6; clone_size: many; d_call: TRBD1; v_call: TRBV20-1; cdr3_nt: TGCAGTGCTCGCGTACAGGGGGCCGGTAGTTCACCCCTCCACTTT; cdr3_aa: CSARVQGAGSSPLHF
j_call: TRBJ2-7; clone_size: many; d_call: TRBD1; v_call: TRBV7-2; cdr3_nt: TGTGCCAGCAGCTTAGCTTCGGGACAGGGGGGATACGAGCAGTACTTC; cdr3_aa: CASSLASGQGGYEQYF
j_call: TRBJ2-7; clone_size: many; d_call: NA; v_call: TRBV6-6; cdr3_nt: TGTGCCAGCAGTTACTCGAACCCGAGGAGCTCCTACGAGCAGTACTTC; cdr3_aa: CASSYSNPRSSYEQYF
j_call: TRBJ2-1; clone_size: NA; d_call: TRBD2; v_call: TRBV18; cdr3_nt: TGTGCCAGCTCCCCAAGCCTCCGGGGGGGCATAGTGGATGAGCAGTTCTTC; cdr3_aa: CASSPSLRGGIVDEQFF
j_call: TRBJ1-1; clone_size: NA; d_call: NA; v_call: TRBV6-5; cdr3_nt: TGTGCCAGCAATCGGGGACATAATGAAGCTTTCTTT; cdr3_aa: CASNRGHNEAFF
j_call: TRBJ2-1; clone_size: NA; d_call: TRBD2; v_call: TRBV14; cdr3_nt: TGTGCCAGCAGCCAAGGGTCTAGCGGGGGTCCTTCCTACAATGAGCAGTTCTTC; cdr3_aa: CASSQGSSGGPSYNEQFF
j_call: TRBJ2-1; clone_size: many; d_call: NA; v_call: TRBV20-1; cdr3_nt: TGCAGTGCTCAAACGGGATCGGGAAGGGGTGAGCAGTTCTTC; cdr3_aa: CSAQTGSGRGEQFF
j_call: TRBJ1-2; clone_size: few; d_call: NA; v_call: TRBV5-1; cdr3_nt: TGCGCCAGCAGCCCGAGGACGGTCGATTATGGCTACACCTTC; cdr3_aa: CASSPRTVDYGYTF
j_call: TRBJ2-7; clone_size: NA; d_call: NA; v_call: TRBV19; cdr3_nt: TGTGCCAGTAGTCTACAGGGTTTCGCATACGAGCAGTACTTC; cdr3_aa: CASSLQGFAYEQYF
j_call: TRBJ2-7; clone_size: NA; d_call: NA; v_call: TRBV20-1; cdr3_nt: TGCAGTGCCAGGGACGGCAGCCAACTCTACGAGCAGTACTTC; cdr3_aa: CSARDGSQLYEQYF
j_call: TRBJ1-2; clone_size: few; d_call: NA; v_call: TRBV7-9; cdr3_nt: TGTGCCAGCAGCTCCGGGGTGGGGGCAGGGCTTTCTAACTATGGCTACACCTTC; cdr3_aa: CASSSGVGAGLSNYGYTF
j_call: TRBJ2-3; clone_size: many; d_call: NA; v_call: TRBV20-1; cdr3_nt: TGCAGTGCTGACGTTAGGGGGGGCGTAACAGATACGCAGTATTTT; cdr3_aa: CSADVRGGVTDTQYF
j_call: TRBJ1-1; clone_size: few; d_call: NA; v_call: TRBV7-2; cdr3_nt: TGTGCCAGCAGCTTCTCTAGGGGCAGGGTCGTTTCAAGGGCTGAAGCTTTCTTT; cdr3_aa: CASSFSRGRVVSRAEAFF
j_call: TRBJ1-2; clone_size: many; d_call: NA; v_call: TRBV29-1; cdr3_nt: TGCAGCGTTAACCCCAGGGAGGCAGCTAACTATGGCTACACCTTC; cdr3_aa: CSVNPREAANYGYTF
j_call: TRBJ2-3; clone_size: many; d_call: NA; v_call: TRBV6-6; cdr3_nt: TGTGCCAGCAGTCCCCCAGCTAGCACAGATACGCAGTATTTT; cdr3_aa: CASSPPASTDTQYF
j_call: TRBJ2-2; clone_size: few; d_call: TRBD1; v_call: TRBV4-3; cdr3_nt: TGCGCCAGCAGCCAAGATTTCAGGGGGCGTAGGGAGCTGTTTTTT; cdr3_aa: CASSQDFRGRRELFF
j_call: TRBJ1-1; clone_size: few; d_call: NA; v_call: TRBV7-2; cdr3_nt: TGTGCCAGCAGCTTAGGGGGGCTGCGGACTGAAGCTTTCTTT; cdr3_aa: CASSLGGLRTEAFF
j_call: TRBJ2-1; clone_size: NA; d_call: NA; v_call: TRBV15; cdr3_nt: TGTACCACCAGCAGAGGAGGGGTTAGCTCGGCGGAGACCCAGTTCTTC; cdr3_aa: CTTSRGGVSSAETQFF
j_call: TRBJ2-1; clone_size: NA; d_call: NA; v_call: TRBV5-1; cdr3_nt: TGCGCCAGCAGCTTGCGGGGGTATTATAATGAGCAGTTCTTC; cdr3_aa: CASSLRGYYNEQFF